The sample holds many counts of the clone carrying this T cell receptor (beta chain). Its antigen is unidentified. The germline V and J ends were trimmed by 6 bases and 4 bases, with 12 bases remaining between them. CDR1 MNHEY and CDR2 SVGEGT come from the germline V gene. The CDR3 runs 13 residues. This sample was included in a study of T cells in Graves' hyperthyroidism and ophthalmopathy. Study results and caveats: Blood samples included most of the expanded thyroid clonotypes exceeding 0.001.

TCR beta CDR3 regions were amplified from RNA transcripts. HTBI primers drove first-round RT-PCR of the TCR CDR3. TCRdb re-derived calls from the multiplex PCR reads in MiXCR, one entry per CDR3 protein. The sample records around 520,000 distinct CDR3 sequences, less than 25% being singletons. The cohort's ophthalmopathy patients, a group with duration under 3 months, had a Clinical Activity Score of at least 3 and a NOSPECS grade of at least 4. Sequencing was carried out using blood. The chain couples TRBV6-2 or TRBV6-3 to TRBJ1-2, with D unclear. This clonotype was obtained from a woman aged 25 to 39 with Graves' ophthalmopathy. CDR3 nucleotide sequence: TGTGCCAGCAGCCTGGACCGTCCCTATGGCTACACCTTC. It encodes CASSLDRPYGYTF.